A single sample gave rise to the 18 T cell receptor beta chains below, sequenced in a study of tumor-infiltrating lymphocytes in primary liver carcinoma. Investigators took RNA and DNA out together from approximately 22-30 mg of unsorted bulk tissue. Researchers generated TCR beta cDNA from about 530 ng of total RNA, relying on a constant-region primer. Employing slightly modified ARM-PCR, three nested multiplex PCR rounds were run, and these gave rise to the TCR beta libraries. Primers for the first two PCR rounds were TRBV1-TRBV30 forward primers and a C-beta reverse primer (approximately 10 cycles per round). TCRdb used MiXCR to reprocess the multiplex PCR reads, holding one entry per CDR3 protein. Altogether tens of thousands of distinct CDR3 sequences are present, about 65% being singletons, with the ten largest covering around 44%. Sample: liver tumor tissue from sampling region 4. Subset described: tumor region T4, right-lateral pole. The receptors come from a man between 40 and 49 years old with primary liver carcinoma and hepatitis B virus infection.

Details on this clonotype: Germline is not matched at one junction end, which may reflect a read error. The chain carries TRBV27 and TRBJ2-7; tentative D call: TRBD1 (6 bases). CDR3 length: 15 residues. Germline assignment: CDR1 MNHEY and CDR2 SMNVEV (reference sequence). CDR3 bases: TGTACCAGCAGTTTATGGCCCAGGGGCTCCTACGAGCAGTACTTC. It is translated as CTSSLWPRGSYEQYF.

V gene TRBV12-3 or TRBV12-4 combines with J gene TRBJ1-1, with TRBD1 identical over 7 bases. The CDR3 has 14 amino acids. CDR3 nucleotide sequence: TGTACCAACAGTTTAGAAACAGGGGTCCCTGAAGCTTTCTTT. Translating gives CTNSLETGVPEAFF.

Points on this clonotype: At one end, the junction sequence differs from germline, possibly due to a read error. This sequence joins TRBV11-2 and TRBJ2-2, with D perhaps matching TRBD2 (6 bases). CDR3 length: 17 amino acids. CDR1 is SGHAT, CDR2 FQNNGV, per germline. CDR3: CVSSLALGGASTGGLFF. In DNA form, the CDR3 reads TGTGTCAGTAGCTTAGCATTAGGAGGGGCGAGCACCGGGGGGCTGTTTTTT. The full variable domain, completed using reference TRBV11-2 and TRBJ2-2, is EAGVAQSPRYKIIEKRQSVAFWCNPISGHATLYWYQQILGQGPKLLIQFQNNGVVDDSQLPKDRFSAERLKGVDSTLKIQPAKLEDSAVYLCVSSLALGGASTGGLFFGEGSRLTVL.

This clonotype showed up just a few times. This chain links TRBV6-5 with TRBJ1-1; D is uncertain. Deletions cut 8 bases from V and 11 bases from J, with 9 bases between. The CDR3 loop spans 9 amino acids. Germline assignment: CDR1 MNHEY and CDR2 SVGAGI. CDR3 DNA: TGTGCCAGCTTCCCGGGCGCTTTCTTT. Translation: CASFPGAFF.

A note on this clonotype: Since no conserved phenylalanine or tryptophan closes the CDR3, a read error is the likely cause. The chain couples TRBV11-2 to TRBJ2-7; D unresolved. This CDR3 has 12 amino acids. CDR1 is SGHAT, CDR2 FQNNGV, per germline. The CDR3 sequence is CAISPGGYQQYL. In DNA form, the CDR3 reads TGTGCCATCAGTCCAGGTGGCTACCAGCAGTACCTC.

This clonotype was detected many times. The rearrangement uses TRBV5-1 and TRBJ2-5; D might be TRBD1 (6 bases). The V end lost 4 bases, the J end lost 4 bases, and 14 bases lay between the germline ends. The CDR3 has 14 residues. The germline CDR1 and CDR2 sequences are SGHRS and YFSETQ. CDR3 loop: CASSQQGQGETQYF. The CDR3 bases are TGCGCCAGCAGCCAACAGGGCCAGGGAGAGACCCAGTACTTC.

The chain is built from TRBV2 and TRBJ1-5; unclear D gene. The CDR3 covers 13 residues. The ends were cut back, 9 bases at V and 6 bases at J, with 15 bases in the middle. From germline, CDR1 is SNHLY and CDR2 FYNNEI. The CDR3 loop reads CASSYQPGQPQHF. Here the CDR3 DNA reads TGTGCCAGTAGTTATCAACCTGGTCAGCCCCAGCATTTT.

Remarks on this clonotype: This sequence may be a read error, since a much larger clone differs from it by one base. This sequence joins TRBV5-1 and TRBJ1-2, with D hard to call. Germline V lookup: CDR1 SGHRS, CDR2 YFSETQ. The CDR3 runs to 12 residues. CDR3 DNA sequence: TGCGCCAGCAGCGCATCTAACTATGGCTACAGCTTC. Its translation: CASSASNYGYSF.

CDR3 coding DNA: TGTGCCAGCAGGTCCAGGCAGGGGGCCCTACAGTTAAATGAGCAGTTCTTC. Protein sequence: CASRSRQGALQLNEQFF. The genes are TRBV6-5 and TRBJ2-1, with 8 bases aligning to TRBD1. Per germline, CDR1 MNHEY and CDR2 SVGAGI. CDR3 size: 17 residues. With 6 bases clipped from V and 7 bases from J, the junction kept 17 bases outside the gene matches.

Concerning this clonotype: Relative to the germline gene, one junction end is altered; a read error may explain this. DNA of the CDR3: TGTGTCAGCAGCCAAGTAGCGGGACCCCAAGAGACCCAGTACTTC. Translation: CVSSQVAGPQETQYF. The chain has TRBV4-2 and TRBJ2-5; 8 bases line up with TRBD2. CDR3 size: 15 residues. Germline V lookup: CDR1 LGHNA, CDR2 YNFKEQ.

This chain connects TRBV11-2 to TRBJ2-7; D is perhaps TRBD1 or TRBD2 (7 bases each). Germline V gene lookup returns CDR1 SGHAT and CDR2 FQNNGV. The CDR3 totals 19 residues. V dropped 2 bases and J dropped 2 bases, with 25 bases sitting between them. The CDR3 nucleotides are TGTGCCAGCAGCTTAACACGGCGGACTAGGGGGCACTCTACCTACGAGCAGTACTTC. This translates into CASSLTRRTRGHSTYEQYF.

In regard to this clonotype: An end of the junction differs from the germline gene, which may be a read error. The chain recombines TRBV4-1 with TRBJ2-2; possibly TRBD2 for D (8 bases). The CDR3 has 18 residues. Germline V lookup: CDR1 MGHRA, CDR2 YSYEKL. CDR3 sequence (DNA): TGCACCAGCAGCCAAGACAGCGGGGGTGCGTGGTACACAGGGGAGTTATTTTTT. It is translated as CTSSQDSGGAWYTGELFF.

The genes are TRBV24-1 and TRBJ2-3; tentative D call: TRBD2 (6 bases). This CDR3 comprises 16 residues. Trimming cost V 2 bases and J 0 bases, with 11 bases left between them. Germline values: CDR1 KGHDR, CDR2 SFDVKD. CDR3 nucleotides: TGTGCCACCAGTGATTGGTCGGGAGTTAGCACAGATACGCAGTATTTT. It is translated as CATSDWSGVSTDTQYF.

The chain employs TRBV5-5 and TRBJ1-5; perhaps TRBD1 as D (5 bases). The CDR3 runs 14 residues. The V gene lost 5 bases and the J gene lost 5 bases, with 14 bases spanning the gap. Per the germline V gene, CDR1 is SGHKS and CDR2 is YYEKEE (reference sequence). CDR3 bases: TGTGCCAGCAGTTTATGGGGGTACGATCAGCCCCAGCATTTT. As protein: CASSLWGYDQPQHF.

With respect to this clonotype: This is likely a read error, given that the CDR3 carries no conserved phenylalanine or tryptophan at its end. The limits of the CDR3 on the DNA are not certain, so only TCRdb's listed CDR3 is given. The CDR3 is CASNYTLAGGPEYS. V usage is TRBV6-2 or TRBV6-3 and J usage is TRBJ2-3; the table's D gene call, TRBD2, was not cross checked with the DNA. The CDR3 numbers 14 amino acids, ends counted. Germline CDR1 reads MNHEY; CDR2 reads SVGEGT.

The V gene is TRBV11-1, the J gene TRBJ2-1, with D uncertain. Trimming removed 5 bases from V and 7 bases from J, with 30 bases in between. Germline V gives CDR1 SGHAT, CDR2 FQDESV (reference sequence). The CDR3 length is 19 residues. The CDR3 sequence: CASSIGETVKSPTWNEQFF. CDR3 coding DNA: TGTGCCAGCAGCATAGGCGAAACTGTCAAATCTCCTACCTGGAATGAGCAGTTCTTC.

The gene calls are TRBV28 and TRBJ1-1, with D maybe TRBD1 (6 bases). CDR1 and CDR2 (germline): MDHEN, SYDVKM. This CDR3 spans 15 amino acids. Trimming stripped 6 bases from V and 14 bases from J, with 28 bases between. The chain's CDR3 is CASRTVQQGNTEAFF. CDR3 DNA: TGTGCCAGCAGAACCGTACAGCAGGGGAACACTGAGGCCTTCTTT.

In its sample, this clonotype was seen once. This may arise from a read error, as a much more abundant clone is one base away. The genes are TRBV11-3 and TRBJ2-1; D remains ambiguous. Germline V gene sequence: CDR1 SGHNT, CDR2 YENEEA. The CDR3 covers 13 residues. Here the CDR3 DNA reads TGTACCAGCAGCTTAGATAGCAGTAATGAGCAGTTCTTC. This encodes CTSSLDSSNEQFF.